These 13 T cell receptor beta chains originate from one sample sequenced in a study of radiotherapy plus CTLA-4 blockade in lung cancer. The assay was immunoSEQ multiplex PCR, and TCRdb's table has in-frame clones only and misses some. The sample shows about 120,000 clones, about 90% of them seen only once. This material consisted of peripheral blood, taken from a patient treated with radiotherapy plus ipilimumab. The receptors shown here come from a human donor with non-small cell lung cancer that progressed on radiotherapy plus ipilimumab.

The chain couples TRBV6-6 to TRBJ2-7; D uncertain. The length of the CDR3 is 16 residues. V was trimmed by 0 bases and J by 0 bases, leaving 12 bases between them. The germline CDR1 and CDR2 sequences are MNHNY and SVGAGI (reference sequence). The chain's CDR3 is CASSYSGRTTSYEQYF. DNA for the CDR3: TGTGCCAGCAGTTACTCGGGTAGGACCACCTCCTACGAGCAGTACTTC.

The sample holds one count of this clone. A junction boundary mismatches the germline segment, possibly from a read error. The rearrangement uses TRBV7-7 and TRBJ2-1; 9 positions agree with TRBD2. CDR1 is SSHAT, CDR2 FNYEAQ, per germline (reference sequence). This CDR3 has 15 amino acids. Written as DNA, the CDR3 is TGTGCTAGCAGCCAGCTAGCGGGGTCCTACAATGAGCAGTTCTTC. Translated, it gives CASSQLAGSYNEQFF.

The gene calls are TRBV14 and TRBJ2-5; 8 bases agree with TRBD1. Germline trimming cut 3 bases from V and 5 bases from J; bases unmatched to any gene: 5. This CDR3 is built from 14 residues. Germline CDR1 is SGHDN and CDR2 is FVKESK. CDR3 in DNA: TGTGCCAGCAGCCATGACAGGGGTTTGGAGACCCAGTACTTC. This translates into CASSHDRGLETQYF.

This chain links TRBV29-1 with TRBJ2-7; 12 bases line up with TRBD2. CDR1 SQVTM and CDR2 ANQGSEA come from the germline V gene. J gave up 0 bases and V 5 bases, and 2 bases lay outside the gene matches. The CDR3 covers 14 residues. The CDR3 is CSVLTSGSSYEQYF. The CDR3 bases are TGCAGCGTTTTGACTAGCGGGAGCTCCTACGAGCAGTACTTC.

The chain links TRBV27 to TRBJ2-2; either TRBD1 or TRBD2 may fit D (5 bases each). Germline CDR1 and CDR2: MNHEY and SMNVEV (reference sequence). The CDR3 has 14 amino acids. The ends were cut back, 6 bases at V and 1 base at J, with 9 bases in the middle. Here the CDR3 DNA reads TGTGCCAGCAGGGGACGGTTGAACACCGGGGAGCTGTTTTTT. Translating it yields CASRGRLNTGELFF.

The V and J genes are TRBV5-1 and TRBJ2-7, with 7 bases identical to TRBD2. Per the germline V gene, CDR1 is SGHRS and CDR2 is YFSETQ. J lost 3 bases, V lost 3 bases, and 15 bases had no gene match. The CDR3 totals 17 residues. CDR3 region: CASSWGGSERRNYEQYF. CDR3 DNA: TGCGCCAGCAGCTGGGGGGGTTCCGAGCGGAGAAACTACGAGCAGTACTTC.

The V and J genes are TRBV6-5 and TRBJ1-3, with D unclear. Deletions cut 2 bases from V and 0 bases from J, with 8 bases between. Germline CDR1 is MNHEY and CDR2 is SVGAGI. CDR3 length: 15 residues. Here the CDR3 reads CASSYRPNSGNTIYF. The CDR3 nucleotides are TGTGCCAGCAGTTACAGGCCTAACTCTGGAAACACCATATATTTT.

The chain has TRBV28 and TRBJ1-2; 8 nucleotides agree with TRBD1. Per the germline V gene, CDR1 is MDHEN and CDR2 is SYDVKM. Trimming removed 5 bases from V and 6 bases from J; junction bases left unmatched: 11. The CDR3 loop spans 15 amino acids. The CDR3 nucleotides are TGTGCCAGCAGTCCCTCGGACAGGGCTTCTGATGGCTACACCTTC. It encodes CASSPSDRASDGYTF.

The gene calls are TRBV9 and TRBJ2-5; possibly TRBD1 or TRBD2 for D (6 bases each). The CDR3 runs 15 residues. Per germline, CDR1 SGDLS and CDR2 YYNGEE. Trimming shortened V by 0 bases and J by 2 bases, and 11 bases separated the two germline ends. CDR3 sequence reads: CASSVVGGRQETQYF. CDR3 sequence (DNA): TGTGCCAGCAGCGTAGTCGGGGGCAGACAAGAGACCCAGTACTTC.

Only one count was recorded for this clone. V is TRBV7-9 and J is TRBJ2-1; unclear D gene. V lost 5 bases, J lost 8 bases, and 19 bases lay in between. CDR1 is SEHNR, CDR2 FQNEAQ, per germline (reference sequence). The CDR3 runs to 15 residues. CDR3 DNA: TGTGCCAGCAGCCCAAAAAGGGTGAGCCTGGATGAGCAGTTCTTC. It specifies CASSPKRVSLDEQFF.

This chain joins TRBV5-1 and TRBJ2-3, with 9 bases matching TRBD1. The J segment lost 6 bases and the V segment lost 4 bases, leaving 6 bases of the junction unmatched. Germline V lookup: CDR1 SGHRS, CDR2 YFSETQ. The CDR3 extends over 14 amino acids. The DNA of the CDR3 is TGCGCCAGCAGCCCGGGACAGGGATCCGATACGCAGTATTTT. The encoded protein is CASSPGQGSDTQYF.

This clone was recorded a few times. V usage is TRBV7-9 and J usage is TRBJ1-5; D unresolved. The CDR3 consists of 13 residues. The germline CDR1 and CDR2 sequences are SEHNR and FQNEAQ (reference sequence). Trimming left V 2 bases short and J 4 bases short, with 6 bases between. The CDR3 region is CASSLTGNQPQHF. The CDR3 region has the DNA TGTGCCAGCAGCTTAACGGGAAATCAGCCCCAGCATTTT.

V usage is TRBV10-3 and J usage is TRBJ2-7, with TRBD1 matching over 7 bases. The V gene's germline CDR1 is ENHRY and CDR2 SYGVKD. Trimming removed 3 bases from V and 0 bases from J; junction bases left unmatched: 8. This CDR3 region has 16 residues. In DNA form, the CDR3 reads TGTGCCATCAGTGATGTACAGGGGCAGAGCTCCTACGAGCAGTACTTC. Protein sequence: CAISDVQGQSSYEQYF.